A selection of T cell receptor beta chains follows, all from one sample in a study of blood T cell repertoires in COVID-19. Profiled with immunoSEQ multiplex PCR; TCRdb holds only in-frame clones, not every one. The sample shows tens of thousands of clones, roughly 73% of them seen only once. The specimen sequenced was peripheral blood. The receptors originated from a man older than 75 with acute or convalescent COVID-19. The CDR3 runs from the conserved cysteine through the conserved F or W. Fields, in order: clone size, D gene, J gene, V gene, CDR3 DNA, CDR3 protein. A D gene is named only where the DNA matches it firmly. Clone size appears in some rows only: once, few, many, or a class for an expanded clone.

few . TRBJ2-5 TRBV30 TGTGCCTGGAGTACGTGGAGGGGAATAGGCCCCCAAGAGACCCAGTACTTC CAWSTWRGIGPQETQYF
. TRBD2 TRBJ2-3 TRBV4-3 TGCGCCAGCAGCCCCCTAGCGGGAGGGAATACGCAGTATTTT CASSPLAGGNTQYF
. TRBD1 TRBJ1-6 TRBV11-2 TGTGCCAGCAGCCGGGACAGTCAGAATTCACCCCTCCACTTT CASSRDSQNSPLHF
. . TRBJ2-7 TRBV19 TGTGCCAGTAGTATGGGCAGGAATACCTACGAGCAGTACTTC CASSMGRNTYEQYF
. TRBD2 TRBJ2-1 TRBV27 TGTGCCAGCAGTAGACTAGCGGGAAGCTCCTACAATGAGCAGTTCTTC CASSRLAGSSYNEQFF
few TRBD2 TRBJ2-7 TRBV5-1 TGCGCCAGCAGCACCGGCGGACTAGCGGGTTACGAGCAGTACTTC CASSTGGLAGYEQYF
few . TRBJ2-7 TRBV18 TGTGCCAGCTCACCCCTAGCCTCCTACGAGCAGTACTTC CASSPLASYEQYF
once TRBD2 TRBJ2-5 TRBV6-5 TGTGCCAGCAGTCTAGCGGGAGGGGAGAAAGAGACCCAGTACTTC CASSLAGGEKETQYF
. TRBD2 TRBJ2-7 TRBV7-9 TGTGCCAGCAGCTTTGGGCTAGCGGCCTACGAGCAGTACTTC CASSFGLAAYEQYF
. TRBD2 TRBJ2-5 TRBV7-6 TGTGCCAGCAGCTTGGGACTACAAGAGACCCAGTACTTC CASSLGLQETQYF
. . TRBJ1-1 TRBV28 TGTGCCAGCAGTCCTTTGGGAGGCGGGGGGCGCACTGAAGCTTTCTTT CASSPLGGGGRTEAFF
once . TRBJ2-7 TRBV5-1 TGCGCCAGCAGCTCCCCGGGATCCTACGAGCAGTACTTC CASSSPGSYEQYF
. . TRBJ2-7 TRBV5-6 TGTGCCAGCAGCTTGAAACCAGGCTACGAGCAGTACTTC CASSLKPGYEQYF
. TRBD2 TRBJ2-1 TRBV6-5 TGTGCCAGCAGGGGGGGAGCGGGGACCTACAATGAGCAGTTCTTC CASRGGAGTYNEQFF
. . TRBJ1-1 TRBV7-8 TGTGCCAGCAGCTTATGGTCGGGGGACACTGAAGCTTTCTTT CASSLWSGDTEAFF
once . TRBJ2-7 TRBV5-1 TGCGCCAGCAGCTTGGTGGCGGGCTCCTACGAGCAGTACTTC CASSLVAGSYEQYF
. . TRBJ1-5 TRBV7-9 TGTGCCAGCAGCCTGGGGGGATATAGCAATCAGCCCCAGCATTTT CASSLGGYSNQPQHF
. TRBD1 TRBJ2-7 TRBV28 TGTGCCAGCAGTTTCGTCGAGGGGGCGCTTTCCGAGCAGTACTTC CASSFVEGALSEQYF
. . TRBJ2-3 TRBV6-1 TGTGCCAGCAGTGAACGGTCGGGGAGCACAGATACGCAGTATTTT CASSERSGSTDTQYF
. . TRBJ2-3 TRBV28 TGTGCCAGCAGTTTAACTCCCGGTCAAACTAGCACAGATACGCAGTATTTT CASSLTPGQTSTDTQYF
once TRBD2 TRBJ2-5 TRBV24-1 TGTGCCACCAGTGATGGCGGGGGGACCCAGTACTTC CATSDGGGTQYF
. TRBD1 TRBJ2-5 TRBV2 TGTGCCAGCAGAAGGGACAGGGGGGGCGAGACCCAGTACTTC CASRRDRGGETQYF
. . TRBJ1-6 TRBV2 TGTGCCAGCTGCGCCATCCCTAATTCACCCCTCCACTTT CASCAIPNSPLHF